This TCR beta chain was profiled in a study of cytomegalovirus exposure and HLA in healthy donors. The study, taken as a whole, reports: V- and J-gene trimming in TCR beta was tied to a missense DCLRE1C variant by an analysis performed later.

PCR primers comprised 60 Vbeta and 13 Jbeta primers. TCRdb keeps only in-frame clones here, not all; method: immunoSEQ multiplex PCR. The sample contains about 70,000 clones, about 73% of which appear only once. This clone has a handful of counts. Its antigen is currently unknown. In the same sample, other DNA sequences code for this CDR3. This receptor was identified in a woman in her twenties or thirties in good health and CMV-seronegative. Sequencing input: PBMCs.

The CDR3 DNA sequence: TGTGCCAGCGGGACAGGGAAGGATAATTCACCCCTCCACTTT. The encoded protein is CASGTGKDNSPLHF. The chain has TRBV6-1 and TRBJ1-6, with 9 bases matching TRBD1. CDR3 length: 14 amino acids. Germline V gene data show CDR1 as MNHNS and CDR2 as SASEGT. Unmatched junction bases numbered 4, after V lost 8 bases and J lost 5 bases.